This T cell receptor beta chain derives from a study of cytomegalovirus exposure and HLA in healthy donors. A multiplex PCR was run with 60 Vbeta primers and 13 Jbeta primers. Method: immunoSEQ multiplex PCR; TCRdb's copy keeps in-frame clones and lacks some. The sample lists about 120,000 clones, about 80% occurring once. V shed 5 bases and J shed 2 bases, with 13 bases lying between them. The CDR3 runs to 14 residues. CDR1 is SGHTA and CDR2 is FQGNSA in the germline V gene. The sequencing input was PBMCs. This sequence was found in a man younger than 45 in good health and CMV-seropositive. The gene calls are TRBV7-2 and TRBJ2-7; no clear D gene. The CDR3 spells CASSPYRETYEQYF. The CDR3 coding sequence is TGTGCCAGCAGCCCCTACCGCGAAACCTACGAGCAGTACTTC.